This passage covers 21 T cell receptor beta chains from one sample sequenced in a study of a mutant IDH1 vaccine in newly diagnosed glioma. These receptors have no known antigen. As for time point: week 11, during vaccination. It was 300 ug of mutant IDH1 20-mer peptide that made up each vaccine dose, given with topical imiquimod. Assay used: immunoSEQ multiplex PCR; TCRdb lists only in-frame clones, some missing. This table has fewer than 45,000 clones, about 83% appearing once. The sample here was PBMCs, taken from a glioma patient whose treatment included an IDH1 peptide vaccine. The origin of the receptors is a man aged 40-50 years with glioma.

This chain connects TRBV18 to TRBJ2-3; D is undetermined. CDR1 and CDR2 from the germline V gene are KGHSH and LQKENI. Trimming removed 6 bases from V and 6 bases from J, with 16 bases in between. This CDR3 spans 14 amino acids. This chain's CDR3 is CASSPGPPTDTQYF. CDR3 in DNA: TGTGCCAGCTCCCCTGGACCGCCAACCGATACGCAGTATTTT.

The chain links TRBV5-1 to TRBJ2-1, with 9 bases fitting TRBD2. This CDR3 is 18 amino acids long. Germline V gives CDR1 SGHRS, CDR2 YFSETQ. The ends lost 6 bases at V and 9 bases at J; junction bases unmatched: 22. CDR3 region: CASTLTTRGRALVGEQFF. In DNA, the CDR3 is TGCGCCAGCACCTTAACTACGCGCGGGAGGGCCCTTGTGGGTGAGCAGTTCTTC.

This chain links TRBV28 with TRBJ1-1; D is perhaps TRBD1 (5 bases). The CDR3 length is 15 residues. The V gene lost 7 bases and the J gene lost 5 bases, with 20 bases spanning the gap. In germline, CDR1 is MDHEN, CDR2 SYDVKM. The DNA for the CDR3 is TGTGCCAGCAACGCGGGAGGAGGGGTAGGAACTGAAGCTTTCTTT. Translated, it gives CASNAGGGVGTEAFF. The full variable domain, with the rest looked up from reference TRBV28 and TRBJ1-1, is DVKVTQSSRYLVKRTGEKVFLECVQDMDHENMFWYRQDPGLGLRLIYFSYDVKMKEKGDIPEGYSVSREKKERFSLILESASTNQTSMYLCASNAGGGVGTEAFFGQGTRLTVV.

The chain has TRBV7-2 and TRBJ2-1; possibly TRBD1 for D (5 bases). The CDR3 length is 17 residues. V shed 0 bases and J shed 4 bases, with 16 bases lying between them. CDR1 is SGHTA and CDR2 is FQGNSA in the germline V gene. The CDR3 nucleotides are TGTGCCAGCAGCTTAGCGCTTACCAGGGTCCTTTACAATGAGCAGTTCTTC. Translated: CASSLALTRVLYNEQFF.

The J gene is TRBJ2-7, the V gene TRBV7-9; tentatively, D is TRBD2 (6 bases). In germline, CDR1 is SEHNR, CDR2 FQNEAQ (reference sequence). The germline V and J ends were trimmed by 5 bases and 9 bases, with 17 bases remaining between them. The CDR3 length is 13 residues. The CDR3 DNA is TGTGCCAGCAGCCCAATGGGACTTGATCGGCAGTACTTC. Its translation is CASSPMGLDRQYF.

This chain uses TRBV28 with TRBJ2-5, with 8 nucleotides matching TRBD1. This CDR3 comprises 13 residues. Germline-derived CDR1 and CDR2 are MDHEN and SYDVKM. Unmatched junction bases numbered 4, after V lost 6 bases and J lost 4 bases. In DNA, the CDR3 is TGTGCCAGCAGGGACGGACAGGGAGAGACCCAGTACTTC. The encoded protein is CASRDGQGETQYF.

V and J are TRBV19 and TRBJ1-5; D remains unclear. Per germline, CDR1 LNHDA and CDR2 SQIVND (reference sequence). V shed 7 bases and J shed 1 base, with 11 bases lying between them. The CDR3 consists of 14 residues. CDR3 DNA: TGTGCCAGTACCGTCGGCCAGAGCAATCAGCCCCAGCATTTT. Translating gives CASTVGQSNQPQHF.

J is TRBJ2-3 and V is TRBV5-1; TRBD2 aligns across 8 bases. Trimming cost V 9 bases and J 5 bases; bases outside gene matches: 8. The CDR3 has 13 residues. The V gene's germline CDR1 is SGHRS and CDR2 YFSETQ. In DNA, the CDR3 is TGCGCCACCCAAAGCGGGAGTGGAGATACGCAGTATTTT. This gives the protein CATQSGSGDTQYF.

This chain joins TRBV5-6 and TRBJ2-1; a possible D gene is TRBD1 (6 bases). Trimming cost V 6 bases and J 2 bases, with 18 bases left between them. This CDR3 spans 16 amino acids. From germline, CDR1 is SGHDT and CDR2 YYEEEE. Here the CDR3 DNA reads TGTGCCAGCAAAAAAGACACAGGACAGACCTACAATGAGCAGTTCTTC. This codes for CASKKDTGQTYNEQFF.

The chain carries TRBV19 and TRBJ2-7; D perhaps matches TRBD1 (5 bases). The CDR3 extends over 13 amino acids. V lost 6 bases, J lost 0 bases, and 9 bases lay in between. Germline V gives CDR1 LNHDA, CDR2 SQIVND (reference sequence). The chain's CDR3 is CASSGHLSYEQYF. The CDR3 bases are TGTGCCAGTAGCGGACACCTCTCCTACGAGCAGTACTTC.

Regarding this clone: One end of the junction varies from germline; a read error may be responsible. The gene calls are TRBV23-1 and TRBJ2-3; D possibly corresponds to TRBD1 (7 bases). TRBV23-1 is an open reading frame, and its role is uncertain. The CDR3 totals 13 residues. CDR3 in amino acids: CASSQDQGGNNDF. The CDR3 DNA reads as TGCGCCAGCAGTCAAGACCAGGGGGGAAACAATGATTTT.

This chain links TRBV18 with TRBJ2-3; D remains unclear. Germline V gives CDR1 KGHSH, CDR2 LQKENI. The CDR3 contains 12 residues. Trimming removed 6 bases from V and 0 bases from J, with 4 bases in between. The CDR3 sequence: CASSPSTDTQYF. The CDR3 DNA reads TGTGCCAGCTCCCCGAGCACAGATACGCAGTATTTT.

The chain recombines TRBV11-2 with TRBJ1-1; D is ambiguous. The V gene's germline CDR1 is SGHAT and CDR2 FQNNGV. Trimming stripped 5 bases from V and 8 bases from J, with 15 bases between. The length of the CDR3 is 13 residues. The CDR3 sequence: CASSDLRVIEAFF. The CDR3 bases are TGTGCCAGCAGCGATCTGAGGGTTATAGAAGCTTTCTTT.

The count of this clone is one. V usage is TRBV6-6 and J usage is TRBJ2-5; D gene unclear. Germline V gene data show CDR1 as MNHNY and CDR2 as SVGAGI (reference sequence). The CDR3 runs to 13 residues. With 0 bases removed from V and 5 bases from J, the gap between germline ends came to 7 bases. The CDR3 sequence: CASSYSGLETQYF. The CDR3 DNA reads TGTGCCAGCAGTTACTCAGGGTTGGAGACCCAGTACTTC.

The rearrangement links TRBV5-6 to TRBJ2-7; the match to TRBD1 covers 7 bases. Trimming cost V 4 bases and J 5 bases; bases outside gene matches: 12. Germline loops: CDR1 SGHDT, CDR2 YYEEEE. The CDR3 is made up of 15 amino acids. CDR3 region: CASSPYDRASHEQYF. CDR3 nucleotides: TGTGCCAGCAGCCCTTACGACAGGGCCAGTCACGAGCAGTACTTC.

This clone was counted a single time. The CDR3 is CASRNLAGGSYEQYF. The CDR3 nucleotides are TGTGCCAGCAGAAACCTAGCGGGGGGGTCCTACGAGCAGTACTTC. The rearrangement uses TRBV6-5 and TRBJ2-7, with 12 bases that match TRBD2. The junction had 4 bases not matched to a gene; V was cut back by 6 bases and J by 1 base. The CDR3 is 15 amino acids. Germline CDR1 reads MNHEY; CDR2 reads SVGAGI.

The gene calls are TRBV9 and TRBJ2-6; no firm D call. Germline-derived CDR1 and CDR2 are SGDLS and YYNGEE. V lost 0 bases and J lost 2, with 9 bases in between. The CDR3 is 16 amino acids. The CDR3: CASSVASVAGANVLTF. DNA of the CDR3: TGTGCCAGCAGCGTAGCTTCGGTGGCTGGGGCCAACGTCCTGACTTTC.

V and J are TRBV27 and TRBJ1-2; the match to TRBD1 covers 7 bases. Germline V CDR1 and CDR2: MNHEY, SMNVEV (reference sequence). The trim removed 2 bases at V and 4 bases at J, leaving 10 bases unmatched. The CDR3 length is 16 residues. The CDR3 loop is CASSLKPGQSRYGYTF. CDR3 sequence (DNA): TGTGCCAGCAGTTTAAAACCGGGACAGAGTCGCTATGGCTACACCTTC.

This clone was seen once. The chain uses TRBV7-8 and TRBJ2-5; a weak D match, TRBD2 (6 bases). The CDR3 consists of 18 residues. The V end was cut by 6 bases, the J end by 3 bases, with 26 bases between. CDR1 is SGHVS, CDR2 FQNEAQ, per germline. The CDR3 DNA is TGTGCCAGCAGTCCCTTCCTCGGTTCCGGGACGGGAGAAGAGACCCAGTACTTC. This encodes CASSPFLGSGTGEETQYF.

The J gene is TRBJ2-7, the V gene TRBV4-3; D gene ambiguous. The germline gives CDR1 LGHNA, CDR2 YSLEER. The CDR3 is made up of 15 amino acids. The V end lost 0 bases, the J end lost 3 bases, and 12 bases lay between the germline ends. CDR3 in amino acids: CASSQEMAPHYEQYF. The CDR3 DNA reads TGCGCCAGCAGCCAAGAAATGGCCCCGCACTACGAGCAGTACTTC.

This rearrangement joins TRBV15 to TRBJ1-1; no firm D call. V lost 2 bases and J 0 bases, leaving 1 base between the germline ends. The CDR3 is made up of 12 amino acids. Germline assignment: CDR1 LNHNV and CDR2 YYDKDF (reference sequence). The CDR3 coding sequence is TGTGCCACCAGCAGAATGAACACTGAAGCTTTCTTT. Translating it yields CATSRMNTEAFF.